This TCR beta chain was sequenced in a study of response to subunit inactivated influenza vaccine. This clonotype was observed a handful of times. Its antigen is unknown. The V and J ends lost 0 bases and 2 bases, in that order; junction bases with no gene match: 16. Looked up from germline, CDR1 is SGHVS and CDR2 is FNYEAQ. The CDR3 consists of 21 residues. MiXCR, applied by TCRdb to the RT-PCR reads, yields one record per CDR3 protein. The table has roughly 160,000 distinct CDR3 sequences, about a tenth seen once. The study, taken as a whole, reports: Each seasonal flu vaccination may recruit only limited new T cells, authors suggested.

J is TRBJ2-1 and V is TRBV7-6; TRBD2 matches 10 bases. The sample in question was non-naive T cells sorted from PBMCs, obtained around seven weeks after vaccination. The TCR originated in a man in his forties or fifties who received an inactivated influenza vaccine. CDR3 sequence: CASSLARWTSGERETYNEQFF. The CDR3 DNA is TGTGCCAGCAGCTTAGCCCGTTGGACTAGCGGAGAGAGGGAAACCTACAATGAGCAGTTCTTC.